These T cell receptor beta chains were read from a single sample in a study of OX40 agonist ivuxolimab in advanced cancers. Assay: immunoSEQ multiplex PCR; the TCRdb copy retains only in-frame clones and omits some. The sample records 55,000 to 65,000 clones, 88% being singletons. The specimen was CD4+ or CD8+ T cells sorted from blood, collected in a trial of the OX40 agonist ivuxolimab. These receptors all come from an adult with an advanced solid tumor such as melanoma, head and neck, liver or kidney cancer. The CDR3 runs from the conserved cysteine through the conserved F or W. Fields, in order: D gene, clone size, J gene, V gene, CDR3 DNA, CDR3 protein. D genes are given only for firm matches. Clone sizes are given selectively: once, few, many, or a class where the clone is expanded.

d_call: NA
clone_size: once
j_call: TRBJ2-7
v_call: TRBV7-2
cdr3_nt: TGTGCCAGCAGCCCCCCGGCCGGGTACGAGAACGAGCAGTACTTC
cdr3_aa: CASSPPAGYENEQYF

d_call: NA
clone_size: NA
j_call: TRBJ2-2
v_call: TRBV28
cdr3_nt: TGTGCCAGCAGTCTGGGCGGTTCGTTTGCCGGGGAGCTGTTTTTT
cdr3_aa: CASSLGGSFAGELFF

d_call: TRBD2
clone_size: NA
j_call: TRBJ2-1
v_call: TRBV30
cdr3_nt: TGTGCCTGGAGTGCCGGGAGCGGGAGTGATCTTCTGTTCTTC
cdr3_aa: CAWSAGSGSDLLFF

d_call: TRBD1
clone_size: NA
j_call: TRBJ2-5
v_call: TRBV29-1
cdr3_nt: TGCAGCGTAAACAGGGGTTTGGAGACCCAGTACTTC
cdr3_aa: CSVNRGLETQYF

d_call: NA
clone_size: NA
j_call: TRBJ2-2
v_call: TRBV7-7
cdr3_nt: TGTGCTAGCAGCTTTAGTCCCGCGAACACCGGGGAGCTGTTTTTT
cdr3_aa: CASSFSPANTGELFF

d_call: TRBD2
clone_size: NA
j_call: TRBJ2-5
v_call: TRBV30
cdr3_nt: TGTGCCTGCTTTCTAGCGGGGACAGAGACCCAGTACTTC
cdr3_aa: CACFLAGTETQYF

d_call: NA
clone_size: NA
j_call: TRBJ2-3
v_call: TRBV21-1
cdr3_nt: TGTGCCAGCAGCAAAGTTTGGGGACAGGATTACACAGATACGCAGTATTTT
cdr3_aa: CASSKVWGQDYTDTQYF

d_call: NA
clone_size: NA
j_call: TRBJ1-1
v_call: TRBV28
cdr3_nt: TGTGCCAGCAGCGGTATTGGGAGCTGGACTGAAGCTTTCTTT
cdr3_aa: CASSGIGSWTEAFF

d_call: TRBD2
clone_size: NA
j_call: TRBJ2-1
v_call: TRBV11-1
cdr3_nt: TGTGCCAGCAGCTTCTCTAGCGGGACTGGGGGCAATGAGCAGTTCTTC
cdr3_aa: CASSFSSGTGGNEQFF

d_call: NA
clone_size: NA
j_call: TRBJ1-1
v_call: TRBV20-1
cdr3_nt: TGCAGTGCTCCCGGAGGGGCGGGAGCTTTCTTT
cdr3_aa: CSAPGGAGAFF

d_call: NA
clone_size: NA
j_call: TRBJ2-2
v_call: TRBV9
cdr3_nt: TGTGCCAGCAGCGCTGCTAGCCCTCAGTACGGGGAGCTGTTTTTT
cdr3_aa: CASSAASPQYGELFF

d_call: TRBD1
clone_size: NA
j_call: TRBJ1-1
v_call: TRBV19
cdr3_nt: TGTGCCAGTAGTATGAACCGGGACAGGGCTGAAGCTTTCTTT
cdr3_aa: CASSMNRDRAEAFF

d_call: NA
clone_size: few
j_call: TRBJ1-5
v_call: TRBV5-1
cdr3_nt: TGCGCCAGCAGCCCTTGGGGGGGAGCGGATCAGCCCCAGCATTTT
cdr3_aa: CASSPWGGADQPQHF

d_call: NA
clone_size: NA
j_call: TRBJ2-1
v_call: TRBV7-9
cdr3_nt: TGTGCCAGCAGCGTTCAGTCTACGACCTACAATGAGCAGTTCTTC
cdr3_aa: CASSVQSTTYNEQFF

d_call: TRBD1
clone_size: NA
j_call: TRBJ2-5
v_call: TRBV7-7
cdr3_nt: TGTGCTAGCAGCCACGGGACAGGGGGCGGGCGGGAGACCCAGTACTTC
cdr3_aa: CASSHGTGGGRETQYF

d_call: TRBD1
clone_size: NA
j_call: TRBJ1-1
v_call: TRBV19
cdr3_nt: TGTGCCAGTAGTCCCTGGGGGACAGACATGAACACTGAAGCTTTCTTT
cdr3_aa: CASSPWGTDMNTEAFF

d_call: TRBD1
clone_size: NA
j_call: TRBJ2-3
v_call: TRBV5-1
cdr3_nt: TGCGCCAGCCGGACAGGGATAACAGATACGCAGTATTTT
cdr3_aa: CASRTGITDTQYF

d_call: NA
clone_size: NA
j_call: TRBJ2-1
v_call: TRBV5-5
cdr3_nt: TGTGCCAGCAGCTTGTTTAGCGATGGTGAGCAGTTCTTC
cdr3_aa: CASSLFSDGEQFF

d_call: NA
clone_size: NA
j_call: TRBJ1-1
v_call: TRBV7-9
cdr3_nt: TGTGCCAGCAGCTTATGGGGGGTGAACACTGAAGCTTTCTTT
cdr3_aa: CASSLWGVNTEAFF

d_call: TRBD2
clone_size: NA
j_call: TRBJ2-1
v_call: TRBV7-2
cdr3_nt: TGTGCCAGCAGCTTTAGCGGGGGGAATGAGCAGTTCTTC
cdr3_aa: CASSFSGGNEQFF

d_call: NA
clone_size: NA
j_call: TRBJ2-6
v_call: TRBV7-3
cdr3_nt: TGTGCCAGCAGCTTAAGCGGTATGGCCAACGTCCTGACTTTC
cdr3_aa: CASSLSGMANVLTF

d_call: NA
clone_size: NA
j_call: TRBJ2-7
v_call: TRBV7-7
cdr3_nt: TGTGCTAGCAGCCCACTAGGGCAGGGGAGCGAGCAGTACTTC
cdr3_aa: CASSPLGQGSEQYF